This is a list of T cell receptor beta chains from one sample in a study of regulatory T cells in long-lasting Graves disease. From the multiplex PCR reads, TCRdb called clonotypes with MiXCR, one entry per CDR3 protein. The table shows about 520,000 distinct CDR3 sequences, with 12% occurring only once. Separately, the same data were catalogued under a study of T cells in Graves' hyperthyroidism and ophthalmopathy.

The material was peripheral blood mononuclear cells (PBMCs), obtained at new diagnosis, from a patient treated with antithyroid drugs. Receptors originate from a woman in her twenties or thirties with Graves disease. Both conserved end residues are part of each CDR3. The D gene is left open where the match is weak. Expanded clones get a size class; other rows say once, few or many, or leave the size out.

abundance	d_gene	v_gene	j_gene	CDR3nt	CDR3aa
few	.	TRBV12-3/TRBV12-4	TRBJ2-7	TGTGCCAGCAGTTTTAGTACTAGCTACGAGCAGTACTTC	CASSFSTSYEQYF
many	TRBD2	TRBV2	TRBJ2-3	TGTGCCAGCAGTAGCACTAGCGGGAGTGGAGATACGCAGTATTTT	CASSSTSGSGDTQYF
many	TRBD2	TRBV6-2/TRBV6-3	TRBJ2-7	TGTGCCAGCAGTTACGTACTAGCGTACGAGCAGTACTTC	CASSYVLAYEQYF
.	TRBD2	TRBV28	TRBJ2-3	TGTGCCAGCAGTTCTAGCGGGAGAGAGACCTTCACAGATACGCAGTATTTT	CASSSSGRETFTDTQYF
few	TRBD1	TRBV18	TRBJ1-1	TGTGCCAGCTCACCGGACAGGGATGAAGCTTTCTTT	CASSPDRDEAFF
many	.	TRBV12-3/TRBV12-4	TRBJ1-6	TGTGCCAGCAGTTTTTTGGGAAATAATTCACCCCTCCACTTT	CASSFLGNNSPLHF
many	.	TRBV20-1	TRBJ1-1	TGCAGTGCTACGTCCGGGAGTGCCACTGAAGCTTTCTTT	CSATSGSATEAFF
many	.	TRBV19	TRBJ2-2	TGTGCCAGTAGTACAGGGTTGGAGCCTACCGGGGAGCTGTTTTTT	CASSTGLEPTGELFF
many	.	TRBV7-2	TRBJ1-3	TGTGCCAGCAGCTTAGGAATTCGGGCGCGTACTGGAAACACCATATATTTT	CASSLGIRARTGNTIYF
.	.	TRBV27	TRBJ1-6	TGTGCCAGCAGTTTAATCGGGGTTTATAATTCACCCCTCCACTTT	CASSLIGVYNSPLHF
many	.	TRBV10-3	TRBJ2-3	TGTGCCATCAGTGAAGGCATGGGGAGAGGCGGGTCAGATACGCAGTATTTT	CAISEGMGRGGSDTQYF
.	.	TRBV28	TRBJ1-5	TGTGCCAGCAGCGGACCGCAGGGTAGGGAGCCCCAGCATTTT	CASSGPQGREPQHF
few	TRBD2	TRBV18	TRBJ2-1	TGTGCCAGCACGATGACTAGCGGGAGTTCTGAGCAGTTCTTC	CASTMTSGSSEQFF
many	TRBD1	TRBV2	TRBJ1-2	TGTGCCAGCAGTGCGCAGGGGGCGACGGGTGGCTACACCTTC	CASSAQGATGGYTF
many	TRBD2	TRBV12-3/TRBV12-4	TRBJ2-2	TGTGCCAGCACCCCCAGCGGGAGCGCCGGGGAGCTGTTTTTT	CASTPSGSAGELFF
.	TRBD2	TRBV6-5	TRBJ2-7	TGTGCCAGCAGTTACCAAGGGACTAGCGGGAGGGTTATCGAGCAGTACTTC	CASSYQGTSGRVIEQYF
many	.	TRBV20-1	TRBJ2-7	TGCAGTGCCAGCCCAGGGGTAGACTACGAGCAGTACTTC	CSASPGVDYEQYF
few	TRBD1	TRBV7-9	TRBJ2-6	TGTGCCAGCAGCTCCCGACAGGGCTTGTCTACTGGGGCCAACGTCCTGACTTTC	CASSSRQGLSTGANVLTF
many	TRBD1	TRBV28	TRBJ2-3	TGTGCCAGCAGCCTCCGGACAGGGGCGACAGATACGCAGTATTTT	CASSLRTGATDTQYF
few	.	TRBV20-1	TRBJ1-6	TGCAGTGCTAGAGACCCTTTCTCCTATAATTCACCCCTCCACTTT	CSARDPFSYNSPLHF
many	TRBD1	TRBV2	TRBJ2-2	TGTGCCAGCAGCATACAGGGGTTGTTGGTGTCCGGGGAGCTGTTTTTT	CASSIQGLLVSGELFF
.	.	TRBV9	TRBJ1-4	TGTGCCAGCAGCGTAGGGGGGACTAATGAAAAACTGTTTTTT	CASSVGGTNEKLFF
many	TRBD1	TRBV30	TRBJ1-5	TGTGCCTGGAGTTCGGGACAGGGGACCCAGCCCCAGCATTTT	CAWSSGQGTQPQHF
.	.	TRBV7-9	TRBJ1-5	TGTGCCAGCAGCTCGGGACTGTCTCATCAGTCCCAGCATTTT	CASSSGLSHQSQHF
few	.	TRBV6-1	TRBJ2-7	TGTGCCAGCAGTCCCGAACTAGCAACCTACGAGCAGTACTTC	CASSPELATYEQYF
few	.	TRBV5-1	TRBJ2-7	TGCGCCAGCAGCTTGACAGTTGTCTCCGAGCAGTACTTC	CASSLTVVSEQYF
few	.	TRBV4-1	TRBJ2-6	TGCGCCAGCAGCCCTCGGACAGTCTCTGGGGCCAACGTCCTGACTTTC	CASSPRTVSGANVLTF
.	.	TRBV9	TRBJ2-1	TGTGCCAGCAGCGTAGCTACGGAGGGTGAGCAGTTCTTC	CASSVATEGEQFF
many	.	TRBV12-3/TRBV12-4	TRBJ2-7	TGTGCCAGCAGTTCGGACCCGGGGATGGCCTACGAGCAGTACTTC	CASSSDPGMAYEQYF
few	TRBD1	TRBV4-2	TRBJ1-1	TGTGCCAGCAGCCATGTTGACAGGGCGAACACTGAAGCTTTCTTT	CASSHVDRANTEAFF